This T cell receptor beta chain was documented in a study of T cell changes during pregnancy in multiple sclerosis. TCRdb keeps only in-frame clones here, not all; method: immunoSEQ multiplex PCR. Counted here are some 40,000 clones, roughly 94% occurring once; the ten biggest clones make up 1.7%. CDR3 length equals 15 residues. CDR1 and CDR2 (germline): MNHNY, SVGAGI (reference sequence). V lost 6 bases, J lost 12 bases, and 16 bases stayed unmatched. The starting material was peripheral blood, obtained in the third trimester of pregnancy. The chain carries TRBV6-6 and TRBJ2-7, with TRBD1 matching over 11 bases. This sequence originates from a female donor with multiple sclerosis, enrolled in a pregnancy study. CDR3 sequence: CASRGRDRGFSLVYF. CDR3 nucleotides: TGTGCCAGCAGGGGCCGGGACAGGGGGTTCTCTTTGGTGTACTTC.